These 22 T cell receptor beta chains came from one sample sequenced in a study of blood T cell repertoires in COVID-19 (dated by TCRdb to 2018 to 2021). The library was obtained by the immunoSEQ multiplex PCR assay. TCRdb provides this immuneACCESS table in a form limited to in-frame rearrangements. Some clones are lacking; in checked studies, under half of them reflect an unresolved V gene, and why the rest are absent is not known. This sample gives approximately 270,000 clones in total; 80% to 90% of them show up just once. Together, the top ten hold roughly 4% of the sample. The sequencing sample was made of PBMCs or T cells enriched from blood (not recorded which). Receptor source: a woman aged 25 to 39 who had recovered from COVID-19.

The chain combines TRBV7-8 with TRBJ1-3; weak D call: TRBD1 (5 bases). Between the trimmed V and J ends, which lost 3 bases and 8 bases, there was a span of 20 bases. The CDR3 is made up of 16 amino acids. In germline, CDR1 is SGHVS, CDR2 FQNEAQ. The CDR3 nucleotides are TGTGCCAGCAGCTTGGAGGGGCTCGGGGTTTTACACACCATATATTTT. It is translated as CASSLEGLGVLHTIYF.

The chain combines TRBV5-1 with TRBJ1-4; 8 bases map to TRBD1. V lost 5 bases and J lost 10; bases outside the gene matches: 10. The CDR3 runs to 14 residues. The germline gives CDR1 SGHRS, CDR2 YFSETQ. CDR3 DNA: TGCGCCAGCAGGTGGACGGACAGGGCGGGAAAACTGTTTTTT. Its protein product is CASRWTDRAGKLFF.

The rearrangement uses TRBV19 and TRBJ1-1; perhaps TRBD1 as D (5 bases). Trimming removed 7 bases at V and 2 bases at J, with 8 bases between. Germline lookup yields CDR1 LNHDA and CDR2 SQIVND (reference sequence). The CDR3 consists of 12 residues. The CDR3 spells CASIQVNTEAFF. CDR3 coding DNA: TGTGCCAGTATACAGGTCAACACTGAAGCTTTCTTT.

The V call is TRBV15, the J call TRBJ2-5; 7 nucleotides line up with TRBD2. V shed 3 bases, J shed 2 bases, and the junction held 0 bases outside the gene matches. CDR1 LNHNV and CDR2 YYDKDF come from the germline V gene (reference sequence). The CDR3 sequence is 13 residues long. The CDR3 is CATSRGGQETQYF. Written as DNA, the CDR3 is TGTGCCACCAGCAGGGGGGGGCAAGAGACCCAGTACTTC.

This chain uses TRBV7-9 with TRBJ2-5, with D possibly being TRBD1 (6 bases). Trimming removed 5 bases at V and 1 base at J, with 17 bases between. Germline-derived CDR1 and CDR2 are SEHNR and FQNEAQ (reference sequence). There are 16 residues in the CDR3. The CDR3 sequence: CASSLVDSRIQETQYF. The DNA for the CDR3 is TGTGCCAGCAGCCTTGTGGACAGCCGAATCCAAGAGACCCAGTACTTC.

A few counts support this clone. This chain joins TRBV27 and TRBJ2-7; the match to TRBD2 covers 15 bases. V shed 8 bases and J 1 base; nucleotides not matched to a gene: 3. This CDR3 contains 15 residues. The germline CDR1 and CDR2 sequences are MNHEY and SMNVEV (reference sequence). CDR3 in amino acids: CASGLAGGRSYEQYF. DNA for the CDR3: TGTGCCAGCGGACTAGCGGGAGGGCGATCCTACGAGCAGTACTTC.

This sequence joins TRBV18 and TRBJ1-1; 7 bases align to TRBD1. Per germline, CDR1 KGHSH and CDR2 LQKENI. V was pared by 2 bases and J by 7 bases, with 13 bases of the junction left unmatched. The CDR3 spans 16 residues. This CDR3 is CASSPGVYRGGIEAFF. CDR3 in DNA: TGTGCCAGCTCACCAGGCGTCTACAGGGGCGGGATTGAAGCTTTCTTT.

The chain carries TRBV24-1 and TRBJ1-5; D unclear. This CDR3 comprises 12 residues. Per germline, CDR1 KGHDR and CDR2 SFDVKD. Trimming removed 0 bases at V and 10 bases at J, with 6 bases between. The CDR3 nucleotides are TGTGCCACCAGTGATTTGGGTAGACCCCAGCATTTT. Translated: CATSDLGRPQHF.

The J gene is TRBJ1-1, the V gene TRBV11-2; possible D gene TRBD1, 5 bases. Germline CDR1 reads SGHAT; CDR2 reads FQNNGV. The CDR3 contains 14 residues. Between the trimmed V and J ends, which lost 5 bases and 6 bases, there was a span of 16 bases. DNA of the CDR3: TGTGCCAGCAGCGCCCTAGGGATAGGGGCTGAAGCTTTCTTT. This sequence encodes CASSALGIGAEAFF.

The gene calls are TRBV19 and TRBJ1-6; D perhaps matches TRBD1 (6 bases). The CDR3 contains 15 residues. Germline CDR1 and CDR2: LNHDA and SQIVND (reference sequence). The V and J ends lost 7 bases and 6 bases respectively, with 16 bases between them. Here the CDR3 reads CASNSGGVGNSPLHF. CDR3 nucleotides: TGTGCCAGTAACTCGGGGGGCGTGGGTAATTCACCCCTCCACTTT.

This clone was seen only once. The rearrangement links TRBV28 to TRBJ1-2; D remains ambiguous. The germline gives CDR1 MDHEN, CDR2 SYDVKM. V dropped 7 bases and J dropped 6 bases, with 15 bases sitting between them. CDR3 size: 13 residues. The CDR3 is CASTFHISNGYTF. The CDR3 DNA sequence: TGTGCCAGCACTTTCCACATTTCGAATGGCTACACCTTC.

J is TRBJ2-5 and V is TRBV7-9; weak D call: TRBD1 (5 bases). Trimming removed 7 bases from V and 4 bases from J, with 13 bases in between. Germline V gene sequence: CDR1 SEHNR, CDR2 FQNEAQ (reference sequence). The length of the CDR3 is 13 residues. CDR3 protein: CASNQDISETQYF. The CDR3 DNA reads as TGTGCCAGCAACCAGGACATATCAGAGACCCAGTACTTC.

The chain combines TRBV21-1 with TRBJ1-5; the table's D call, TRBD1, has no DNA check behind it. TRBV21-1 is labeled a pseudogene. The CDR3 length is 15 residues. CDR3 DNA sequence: TGTGCCAGCAGCAAAAAGGGACAGTCCGATCAGCCCCAGCATTTT. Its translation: CASSKKGQSDQPQHF.

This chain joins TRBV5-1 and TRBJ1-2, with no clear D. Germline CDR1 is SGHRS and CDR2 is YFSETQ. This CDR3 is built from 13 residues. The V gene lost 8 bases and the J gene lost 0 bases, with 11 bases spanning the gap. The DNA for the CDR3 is TGCGCCAGTGCGGAGCCCGCTAACTATGGCTACACCTTC. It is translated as CASAEPANYGYTF.

The CDR3 here is CASRRDRGRAYETQYF. DNA for the CDR3: TGTGCCAGCAGGAGGGACAGGGGGCGGGCGTATGAGACCCAGTACTTC. The chain couples TRBV2 to TRBJ2-5; 12 nucleotides match TRBD1. Germline CDR1 is SNHLY and CDR2 is FYNNEI. The V and J ends lost 6 bases and 5 bases, in that order; junction bases with no gene match: 10. The length of the CDR3 is 16 residues. Based on the CDR3 plus reference TRBV2 and TRBJ2-5, the full variable domain is EPEVTQTPSHQVTQMGQEVILRCVPISNHLYFYWYRQILGQKVEFLVSFYNNEISEKSEIFDDQFSVERPDGSNFTLKIRSTKLEDSAMYFCASRRDRGRAYETQYFGPGTRLLVL.

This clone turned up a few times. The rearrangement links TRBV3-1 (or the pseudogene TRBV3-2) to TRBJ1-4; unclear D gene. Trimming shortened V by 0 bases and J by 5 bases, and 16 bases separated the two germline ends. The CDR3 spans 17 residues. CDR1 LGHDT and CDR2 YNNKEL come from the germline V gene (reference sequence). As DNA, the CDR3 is TGTGCCAGCAGCCAAGATTTGGTTTTTTACTCGAATGAAAAACTGTTTTTT. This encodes CASSQDLVFYSNEKLFF.

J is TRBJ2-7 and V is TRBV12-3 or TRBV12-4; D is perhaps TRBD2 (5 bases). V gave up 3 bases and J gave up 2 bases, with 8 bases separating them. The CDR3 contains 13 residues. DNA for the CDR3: TGTGCCAGCAGTTTTGGGGAGACCTACGAGCAGTACTTC. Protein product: CASSFGETYEQYF.

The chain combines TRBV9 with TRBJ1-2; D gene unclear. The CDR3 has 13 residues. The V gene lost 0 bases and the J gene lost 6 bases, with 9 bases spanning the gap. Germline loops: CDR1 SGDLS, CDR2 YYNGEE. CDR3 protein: CASSVVITDGYTF. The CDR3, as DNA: TGTGCCAGCAGCGTAGTTATAACAGATGGCTACACCTTC.

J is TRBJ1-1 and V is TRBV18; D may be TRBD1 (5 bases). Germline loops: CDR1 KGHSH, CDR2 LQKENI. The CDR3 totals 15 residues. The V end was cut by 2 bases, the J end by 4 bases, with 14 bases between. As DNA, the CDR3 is TGTGCCAGCTCACCATTAACGGGGGTGGTCACTGAAGCTTTCTTT. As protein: CASSPLTGVVTEAFF.

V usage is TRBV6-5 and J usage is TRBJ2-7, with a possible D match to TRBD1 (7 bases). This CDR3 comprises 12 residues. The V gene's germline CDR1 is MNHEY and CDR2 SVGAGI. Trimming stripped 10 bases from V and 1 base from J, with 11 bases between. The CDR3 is CATAGQSYEQYF. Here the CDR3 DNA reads TGTGCCACCGCGGGACAGTCCTACGAGCAGTACTTC.

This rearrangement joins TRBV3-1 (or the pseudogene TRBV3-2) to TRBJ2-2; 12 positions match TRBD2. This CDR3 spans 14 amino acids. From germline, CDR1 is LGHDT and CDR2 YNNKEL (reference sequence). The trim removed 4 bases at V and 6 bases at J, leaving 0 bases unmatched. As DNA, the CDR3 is TGTGCCAGCAGCCGACTAGCGGGGGCCGGGGAGCTGTTTTTT. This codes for CASSRLAGAGELFF.

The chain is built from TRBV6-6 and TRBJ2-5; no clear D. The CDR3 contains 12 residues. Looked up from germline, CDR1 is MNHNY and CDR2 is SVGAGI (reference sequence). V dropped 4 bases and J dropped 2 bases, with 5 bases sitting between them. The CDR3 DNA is TGTGCCAGCAGTTCCCCACAAGAGACCCAGTACTTC. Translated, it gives CASSSPQETQYF.